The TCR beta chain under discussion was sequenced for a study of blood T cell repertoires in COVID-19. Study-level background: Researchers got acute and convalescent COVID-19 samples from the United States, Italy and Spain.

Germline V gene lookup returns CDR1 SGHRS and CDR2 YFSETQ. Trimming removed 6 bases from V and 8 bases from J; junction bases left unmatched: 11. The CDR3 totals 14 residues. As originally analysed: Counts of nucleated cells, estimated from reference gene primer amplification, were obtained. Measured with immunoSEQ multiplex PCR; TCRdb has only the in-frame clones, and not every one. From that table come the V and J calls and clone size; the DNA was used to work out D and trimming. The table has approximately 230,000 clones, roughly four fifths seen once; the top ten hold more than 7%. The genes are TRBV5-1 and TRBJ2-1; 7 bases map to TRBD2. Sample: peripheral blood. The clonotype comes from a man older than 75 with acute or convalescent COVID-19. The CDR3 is CASTLMTSSDEQFF. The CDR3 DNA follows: TGCGCCAGCACCCTCATGACTAGCTCAGATGAGCAGTTCTTC.